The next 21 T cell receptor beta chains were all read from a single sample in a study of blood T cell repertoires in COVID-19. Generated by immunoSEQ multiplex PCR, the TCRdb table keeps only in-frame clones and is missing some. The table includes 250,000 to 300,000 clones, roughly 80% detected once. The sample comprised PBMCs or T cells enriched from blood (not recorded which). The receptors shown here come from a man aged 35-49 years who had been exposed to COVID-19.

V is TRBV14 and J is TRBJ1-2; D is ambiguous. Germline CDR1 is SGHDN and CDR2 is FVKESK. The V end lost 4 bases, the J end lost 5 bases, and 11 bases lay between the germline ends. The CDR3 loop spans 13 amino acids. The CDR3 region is CASSLISFYGYTF. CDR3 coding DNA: TGTGCCAGCAGCCTTATTTCTTTTTATGGCTACACCTTC.

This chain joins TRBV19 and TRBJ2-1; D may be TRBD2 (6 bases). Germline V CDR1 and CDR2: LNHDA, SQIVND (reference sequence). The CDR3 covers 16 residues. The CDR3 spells CGWGSGVDGSDNEQFF. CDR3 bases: TGTGGGTGGGGTTCGGGAGTTGACGGGTCGGACAATGAGCAGTTCTTC.

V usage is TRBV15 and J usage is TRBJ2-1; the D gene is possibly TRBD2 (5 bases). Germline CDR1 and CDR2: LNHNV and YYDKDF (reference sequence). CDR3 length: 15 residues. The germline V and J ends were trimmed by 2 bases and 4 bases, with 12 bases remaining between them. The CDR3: CATSRPDRGYNEQFF. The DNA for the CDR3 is TGTGCCACCAGCAGACCGGACCGAGGGTACAATGAGCAGTTCTTC.

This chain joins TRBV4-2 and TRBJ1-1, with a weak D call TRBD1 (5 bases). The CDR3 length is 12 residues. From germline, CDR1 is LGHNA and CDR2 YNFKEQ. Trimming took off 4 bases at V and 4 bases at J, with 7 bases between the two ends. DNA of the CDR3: TGTGCCAGCAGCCTAGGGGTCACTGAAGCTTTCTTT. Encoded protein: CASSLGVTEAFF.

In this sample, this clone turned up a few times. This CDR3 is CASSPGVQPQHF. The CDR3 DNA reads as TGTGCCAGCAGCCCAGGTGTACAGCCCCAGCATTTT. The chain joins TRBV7-8 to TRBJ1-5, with D unresolved. The CDR3 is 12 residues long. Germline V CDR1 and CDR2: SGHVS, FQNEAQ. Trimming removed 5 bases at V and 7 bases at J, with 9 bases between.

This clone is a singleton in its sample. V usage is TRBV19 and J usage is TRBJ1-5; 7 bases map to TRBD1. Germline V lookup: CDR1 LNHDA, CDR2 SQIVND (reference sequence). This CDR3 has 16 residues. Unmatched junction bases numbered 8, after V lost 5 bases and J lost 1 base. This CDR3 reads CASSWGKGQSNQPQHF. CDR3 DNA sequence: TGTGCCAGTAGTTGGGGGAAGGGACAGAGCAATCAGCCCCAGCATTTT.

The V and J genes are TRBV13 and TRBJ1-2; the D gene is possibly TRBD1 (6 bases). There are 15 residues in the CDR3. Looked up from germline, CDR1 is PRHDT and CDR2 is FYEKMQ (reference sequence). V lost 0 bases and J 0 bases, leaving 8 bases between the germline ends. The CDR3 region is CASSLGGTSNYGYTF. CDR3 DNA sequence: TGTGCCAGCAGCTTAGGCGGGACATCTAACTATGGCTACACCTTC.

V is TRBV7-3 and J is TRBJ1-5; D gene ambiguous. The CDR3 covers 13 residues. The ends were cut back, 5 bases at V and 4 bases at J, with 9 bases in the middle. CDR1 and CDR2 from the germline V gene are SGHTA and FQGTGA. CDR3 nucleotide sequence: TGTGCCAGCAGCGCCTCGACTAATCAGCCCCAGCATTTT. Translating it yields CASSASTNQPQHF.

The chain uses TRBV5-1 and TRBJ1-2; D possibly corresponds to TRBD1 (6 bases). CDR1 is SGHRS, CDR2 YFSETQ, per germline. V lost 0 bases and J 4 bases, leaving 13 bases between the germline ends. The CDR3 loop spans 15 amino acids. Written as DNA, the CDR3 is TGCGCCAGCAGCTTGGGCACAGGGACACCCTATGGCTACACCTTC. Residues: CASSLGTGTPYGYTF.

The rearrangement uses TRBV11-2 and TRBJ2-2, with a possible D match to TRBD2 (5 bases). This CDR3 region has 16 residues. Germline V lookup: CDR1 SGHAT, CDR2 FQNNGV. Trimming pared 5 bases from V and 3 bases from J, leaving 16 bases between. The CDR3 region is CASSLGPLGYTGELFF. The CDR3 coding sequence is TGTGCCAGCAGCCTAGGGCCACTAGGATACACCGGGGAGCTGTTTTTT.

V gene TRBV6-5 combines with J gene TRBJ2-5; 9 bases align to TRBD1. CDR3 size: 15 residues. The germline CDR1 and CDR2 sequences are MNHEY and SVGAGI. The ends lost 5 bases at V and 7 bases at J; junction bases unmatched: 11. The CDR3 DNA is TGTGCCAGCAGTACTCAGACAGGGGGTTTTGGGACCCAGTACTTC. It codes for CASSTQTGGFGTQYF.

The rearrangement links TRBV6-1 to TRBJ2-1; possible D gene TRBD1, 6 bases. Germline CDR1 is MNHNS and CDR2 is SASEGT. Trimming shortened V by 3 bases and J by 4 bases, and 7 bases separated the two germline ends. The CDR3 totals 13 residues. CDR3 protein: CASSDGTYNEQFF. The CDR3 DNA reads TGTGCCAGCAGTGACGGGACATACAATGAGCAGTTCTTC.

CDR3 bases: TGTGCCAGCAGTAGAACTAGTGGTGGGGATACGCAGTATTTT. Its protein is CASSRTSGGDTQYF. The gene calls are TRBV27 and TRBJ2-3, with a tentative D call TRBD2 (5 bases). Germline lookup yields CDR1 MNHEY and CDR2 SMNVEV (reference sequence). The ends were cut back, 5 bases at V and 6 bases at J, with 15 bases in the middle. The CDR3 spans 14 residues.

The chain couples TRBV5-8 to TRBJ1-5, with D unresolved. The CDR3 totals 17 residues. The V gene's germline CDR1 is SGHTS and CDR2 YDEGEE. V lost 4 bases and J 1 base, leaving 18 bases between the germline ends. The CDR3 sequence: CASSPLGLGRSNQPQHF. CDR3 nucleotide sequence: TGTGCCAGCAGCCCCTTAGGTCTTGGGAGGAGCAATCAGCCCCAGCATTTT.

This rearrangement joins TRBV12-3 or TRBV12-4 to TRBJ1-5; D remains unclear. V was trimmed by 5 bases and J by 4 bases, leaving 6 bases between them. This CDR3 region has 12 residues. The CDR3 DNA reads TGTGCCAGCAGTCCCCCTAATCAGCCCCAGCATTTT. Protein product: CASSPPNQPQHF.

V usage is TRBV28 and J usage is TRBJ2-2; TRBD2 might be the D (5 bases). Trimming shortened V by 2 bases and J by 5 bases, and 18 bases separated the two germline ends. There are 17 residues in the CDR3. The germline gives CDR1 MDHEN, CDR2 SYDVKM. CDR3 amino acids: CASSLLRNPPGTGELFF. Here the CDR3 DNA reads TGTGCCAGCAGTTTACTCAGGAACCCCCCGGGGACCGGGGAGCTGTTTTTT.

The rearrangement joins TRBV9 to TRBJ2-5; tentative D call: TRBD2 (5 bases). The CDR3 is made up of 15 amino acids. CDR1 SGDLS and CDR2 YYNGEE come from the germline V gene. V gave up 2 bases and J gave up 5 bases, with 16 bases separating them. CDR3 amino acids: CASSVSGRVRETQYF. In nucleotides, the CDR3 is TGTGCCAGCAGCGTTAGTGGGAGAGTTCGGGAGACCCAGTACTTC. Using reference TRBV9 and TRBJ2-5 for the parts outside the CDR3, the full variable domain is DSGVTQTPKHLITATGQRVTLRCSPRSGDLSVYWYQQSLDQGLQFLIQYYNGEERAKGNILERFSAQQFPDLHSELNLSSLELGDSALYFCASSVSGRVRETQYFGPGTRLLVL.

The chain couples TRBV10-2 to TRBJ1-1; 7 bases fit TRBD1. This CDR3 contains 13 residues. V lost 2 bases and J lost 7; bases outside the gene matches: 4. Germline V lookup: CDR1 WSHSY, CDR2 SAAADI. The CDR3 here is CASSEPGGVEAFF. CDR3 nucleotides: TGCGCCAGCAGTGAGCCAGGGGGTGTTGAAGCTTTCTTT.

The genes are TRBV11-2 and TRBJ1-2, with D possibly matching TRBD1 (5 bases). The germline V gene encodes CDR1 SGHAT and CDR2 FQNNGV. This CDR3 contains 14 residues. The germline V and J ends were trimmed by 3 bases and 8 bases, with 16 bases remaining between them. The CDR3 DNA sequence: TGTGCCAGCAGCTTTAGCCGCCGGGGGAAGGGCTACACCTTC. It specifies CASSFSRRGKGYTF.

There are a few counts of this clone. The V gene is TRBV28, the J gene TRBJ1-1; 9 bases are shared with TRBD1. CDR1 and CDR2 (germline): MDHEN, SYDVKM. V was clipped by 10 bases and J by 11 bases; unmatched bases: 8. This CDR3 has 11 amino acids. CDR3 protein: CATYRQGDAFF. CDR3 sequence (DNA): TGTGCCACCTACCGACAGGGGGACGCTTTCTTT.

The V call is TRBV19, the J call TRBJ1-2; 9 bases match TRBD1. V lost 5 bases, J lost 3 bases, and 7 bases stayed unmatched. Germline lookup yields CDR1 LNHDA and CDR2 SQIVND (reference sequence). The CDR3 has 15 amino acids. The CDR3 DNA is TGTGCCAGTAGTCCGACGGGACAGGGTTACTATGGCTACACCTTC. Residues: CASSPTGQGYYGYTF.